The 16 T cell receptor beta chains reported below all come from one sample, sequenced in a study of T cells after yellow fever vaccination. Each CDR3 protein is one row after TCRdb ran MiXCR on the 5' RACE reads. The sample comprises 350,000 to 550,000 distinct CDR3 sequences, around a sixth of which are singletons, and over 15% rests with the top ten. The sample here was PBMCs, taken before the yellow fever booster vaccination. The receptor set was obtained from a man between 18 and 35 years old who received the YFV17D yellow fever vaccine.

The CDR3 region is CASSQYRIRTGVTEAFF. The CDR3 region has the DNA TGTGCCAGCTCACAGTATCGCATAAGGACAGGGGTAACTGAAGCTTTCTTT. The V gene is TRBV18, the J gene TRBJ1-1; 9 nucleotides agree with TRBD1. This CDR3 contains 17 residues. The trim removed 4 bases at V and 5 bases at J, leaving 14 bases unmatched. The germline gives CDR1 KGHSH, CDR2 LQKENI. Full variable domain (missing parts from reference TRBV18 and TRBJ1-1): NAGVMQNPRHLVRRRGQEARLRCSPMKGHSHVYWYRQLPEEGLKFMVYLQKENIIDESGMPKERFSAEFPKEGPSILRIQQVVRGDSAAYFCASSQYRIRTGVTEAFFGQGTRLTVV.

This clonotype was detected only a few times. The DNA of the CDR3 is TGTGCCAGCAGCTTTGGCGGGGGCACCTACAATGAGCAGTTCTTC. It yields the protein CASSFGGGTYNEQFF. The gene calls are TRBV7-2 and TRBJ2-1, with D perhaps TRBD2 (7 bases). V was cut by 3 bases and J by 2 bases, with 11 bases left in between. Germline V gene data show CDR1 as SGHTA and CDR2 as FQGNSA. The CDR3 runs to 15 residues. Looking up the rest from reference TRBV7-2 and TRBJ2-1 gives the full variable domain: GAGVSQSPSNKVTEKGKDVELRCDPISGHTALYWYRQSLGQGLEFLIYFQGNSAPDKSGLPSDRFSAERTGGSVSTLTIQRTQQEDSAVYLCASSFGGGTYNEQFFGPGTRLTVL.

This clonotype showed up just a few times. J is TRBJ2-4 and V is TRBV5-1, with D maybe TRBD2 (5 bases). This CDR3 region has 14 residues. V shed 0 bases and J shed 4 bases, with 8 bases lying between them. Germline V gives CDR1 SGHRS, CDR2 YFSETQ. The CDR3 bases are TGCGCCAGCAGCTTGGCACTAGGAAAAAACATTCAGTACTTC. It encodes CASSLALGKNIQYF.

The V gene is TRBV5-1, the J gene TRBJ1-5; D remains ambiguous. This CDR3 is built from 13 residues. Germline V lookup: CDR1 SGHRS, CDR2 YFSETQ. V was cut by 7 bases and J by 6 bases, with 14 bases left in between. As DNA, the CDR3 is TGCGCCAGCTCCATTAACCCCAGTCAGCCCCAGCATTTT. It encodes CASSINPSQPQHF.

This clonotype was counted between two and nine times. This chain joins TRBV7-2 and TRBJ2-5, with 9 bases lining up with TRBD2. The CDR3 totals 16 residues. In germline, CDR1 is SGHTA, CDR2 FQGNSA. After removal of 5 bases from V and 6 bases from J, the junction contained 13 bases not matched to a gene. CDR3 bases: TGTGCCAGCAGCCGGGATAGCGGGGGAGGTCTAAAGACCCAGTACTTC. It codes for CASSRDSGGGLKTQYF.

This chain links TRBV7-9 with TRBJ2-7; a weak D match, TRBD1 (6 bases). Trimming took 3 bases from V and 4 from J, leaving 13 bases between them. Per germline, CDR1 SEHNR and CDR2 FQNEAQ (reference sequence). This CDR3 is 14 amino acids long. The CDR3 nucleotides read TGTGCCAGCAGCTTCTTGGACAGCGATTACGAGCAGTACGTC. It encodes CASSFLDSDYEQYV.

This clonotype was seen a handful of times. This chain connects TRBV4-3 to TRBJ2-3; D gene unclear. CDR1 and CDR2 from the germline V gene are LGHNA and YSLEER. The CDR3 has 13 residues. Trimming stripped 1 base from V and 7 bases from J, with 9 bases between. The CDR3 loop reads CASSQVTAYTQYF. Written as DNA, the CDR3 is TGCGCCAGCAGCCAAGTTACCGCCTATACGCAGTATTTT.

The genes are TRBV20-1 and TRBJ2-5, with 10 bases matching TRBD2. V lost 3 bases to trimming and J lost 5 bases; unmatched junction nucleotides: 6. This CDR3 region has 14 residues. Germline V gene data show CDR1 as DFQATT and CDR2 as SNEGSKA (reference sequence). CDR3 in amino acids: CSASLAGGYETQYF. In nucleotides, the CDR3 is TGCAGTGCTAGTTTAGCGGGGGGTTATGAGACCCAGTACTTC.

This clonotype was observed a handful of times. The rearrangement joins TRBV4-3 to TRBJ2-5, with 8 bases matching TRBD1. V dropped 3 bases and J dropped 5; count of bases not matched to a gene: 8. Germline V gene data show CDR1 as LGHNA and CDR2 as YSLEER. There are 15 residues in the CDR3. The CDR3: CASSHLRGRGETQYF. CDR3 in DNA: TGCGCCAGCAGCCATCTCAGGGGGCGCGGGGAGACCCAGTACTTC.

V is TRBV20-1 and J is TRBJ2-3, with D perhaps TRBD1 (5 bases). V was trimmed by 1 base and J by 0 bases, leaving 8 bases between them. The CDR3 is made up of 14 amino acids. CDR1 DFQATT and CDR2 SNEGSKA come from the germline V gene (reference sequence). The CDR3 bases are TGCAGTGCTAGAGCGACAGACAGCACAGATACGCAGTATTTT. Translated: CSARATDSTDTQYF.

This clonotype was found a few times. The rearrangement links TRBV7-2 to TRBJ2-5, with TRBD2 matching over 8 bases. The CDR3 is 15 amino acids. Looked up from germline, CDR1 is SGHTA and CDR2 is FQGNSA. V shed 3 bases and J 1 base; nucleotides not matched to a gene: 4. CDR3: CASSLLAGAQETQYF. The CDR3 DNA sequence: TGTGCCAGCAGCTTGCTAGCGGGCGCCCAAGAGACCCAGTACTTC. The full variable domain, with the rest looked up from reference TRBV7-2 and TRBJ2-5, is GAGVSQSPSNKVTEKGKDVELRCDPISGHTALYWYRQSLGQGLEFLIYFQGNSAPDKSGLPSDRFSAERTGGSVSTLTIQRTQQEDSAVYLCASSLLAGAQETQYFGPGTRLLVL.

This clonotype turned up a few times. The CDR3 DNA reads as TGTGCCAGCAGCATCTCGCGGACAGGGGACAATGAGCAGTTCTTC. It yields the protein CASSISRTGDNEQFF. The chain has TRBV7-8 and TRBJ2-1, with 9 bases lining up with TRBD1. Germline CDR1 is SGHVS and CDR2 is FQNEAQ. With V trimmed by 5 bases and J by 5 bases, 7 bases remained unmatched. The CDR3 runs to 15 residues.

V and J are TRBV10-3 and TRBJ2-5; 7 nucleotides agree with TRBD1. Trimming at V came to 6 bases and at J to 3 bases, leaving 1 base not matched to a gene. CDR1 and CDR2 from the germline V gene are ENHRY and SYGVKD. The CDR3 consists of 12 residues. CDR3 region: CAIRDREETQYF. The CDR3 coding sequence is TGTGCCATCAGAGACAGGGAAGAGACCCAGTACTTC.

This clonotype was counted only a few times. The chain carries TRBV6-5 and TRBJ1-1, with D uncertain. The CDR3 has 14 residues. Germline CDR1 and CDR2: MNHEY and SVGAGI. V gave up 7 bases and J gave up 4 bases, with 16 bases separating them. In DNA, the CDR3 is TGTGCCAGCACCAATGGAGTAGGCCTCACTGAAGCTTTCTTT. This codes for CASTNGVGLTEAFF.

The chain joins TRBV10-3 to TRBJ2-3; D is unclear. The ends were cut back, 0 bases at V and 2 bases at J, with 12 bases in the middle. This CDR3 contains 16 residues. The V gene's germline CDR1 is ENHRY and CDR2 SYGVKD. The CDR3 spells CAISESNGFYTDTQYF. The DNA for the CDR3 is TGTGCCATCAGTGAGTCGAATGGATTTTACACAGATACGCAGTATTTT.

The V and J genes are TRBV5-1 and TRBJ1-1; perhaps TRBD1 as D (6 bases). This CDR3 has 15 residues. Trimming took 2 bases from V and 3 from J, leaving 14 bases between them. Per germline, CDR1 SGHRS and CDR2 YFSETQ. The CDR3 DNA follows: TGCGCCAGCAGCTTTACTCAGGGGCTTGACACTGAAGCTTTCTTT. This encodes CASSFTQGLDTEAFF.